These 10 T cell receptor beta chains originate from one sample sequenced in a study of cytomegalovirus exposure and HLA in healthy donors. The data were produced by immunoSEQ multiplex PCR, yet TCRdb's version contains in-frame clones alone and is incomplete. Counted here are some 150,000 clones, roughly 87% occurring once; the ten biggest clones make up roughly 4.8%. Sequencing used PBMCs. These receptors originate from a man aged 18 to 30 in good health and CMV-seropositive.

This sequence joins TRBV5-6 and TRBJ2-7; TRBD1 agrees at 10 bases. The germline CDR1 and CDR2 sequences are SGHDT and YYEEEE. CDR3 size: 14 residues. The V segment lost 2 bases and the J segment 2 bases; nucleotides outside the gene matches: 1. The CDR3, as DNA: TGTGCCAGCAGCTTTGGGACAGGGGCCTACGAGCAGTACTTC. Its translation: CASSFGTGAYEQYF.

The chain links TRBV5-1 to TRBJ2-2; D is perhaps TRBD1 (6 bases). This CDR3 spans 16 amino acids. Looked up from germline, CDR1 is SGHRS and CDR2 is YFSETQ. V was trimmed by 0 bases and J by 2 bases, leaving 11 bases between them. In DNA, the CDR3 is TGCGCCAGCAGCTTGGCTGGGACAACTAACACCGGGGAGCTGTTTTTT. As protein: CASSLAGTTNTGELFF.

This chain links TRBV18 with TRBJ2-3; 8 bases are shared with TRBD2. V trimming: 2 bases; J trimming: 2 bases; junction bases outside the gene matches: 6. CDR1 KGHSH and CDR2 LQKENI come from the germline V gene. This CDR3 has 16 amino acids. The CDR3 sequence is CASSPWRGAFTDTQYF. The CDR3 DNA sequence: TGTGCCAGCTCACCATGGCGGGGGGCTTTCACAGATACGCAGTATTTT.

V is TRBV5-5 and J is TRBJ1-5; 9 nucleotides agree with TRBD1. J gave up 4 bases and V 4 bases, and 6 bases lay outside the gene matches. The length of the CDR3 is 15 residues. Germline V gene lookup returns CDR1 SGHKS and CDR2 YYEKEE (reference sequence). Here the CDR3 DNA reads TGTGCCAGCAGCCCCGGACAGGGGCCTAATCAGCCCCAGCATTTT. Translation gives CASSPGQGPNQPQHF.

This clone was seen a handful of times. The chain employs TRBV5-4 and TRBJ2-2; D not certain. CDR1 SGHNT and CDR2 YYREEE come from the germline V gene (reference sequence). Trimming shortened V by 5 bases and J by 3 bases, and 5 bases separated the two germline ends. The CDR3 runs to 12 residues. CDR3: CASSIDTGELFF. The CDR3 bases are TGTGCCAGCAGTATAGACACCGGGGAGCTGTTTTTT.

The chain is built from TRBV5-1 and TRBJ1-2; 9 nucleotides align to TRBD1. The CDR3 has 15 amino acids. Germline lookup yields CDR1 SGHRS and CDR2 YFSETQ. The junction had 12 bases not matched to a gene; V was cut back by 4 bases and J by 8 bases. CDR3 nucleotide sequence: TGCGCCAGCAGCACACCAGTCCCGGGACAGGGAGGCTACACCTTC. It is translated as CASSTPVPGQGGYTF. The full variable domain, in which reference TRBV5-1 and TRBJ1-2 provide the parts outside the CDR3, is KAGVTQTPRYLIKTRGQQVTLSCSPISGHRSVSWYQQTPGQGLQFLFEYFSETQRNKGNFPGRFSGRQFSNSRSEMNVSTLELGDSALYLCASSTPVPGQGGYTFGSGTRLTVV.

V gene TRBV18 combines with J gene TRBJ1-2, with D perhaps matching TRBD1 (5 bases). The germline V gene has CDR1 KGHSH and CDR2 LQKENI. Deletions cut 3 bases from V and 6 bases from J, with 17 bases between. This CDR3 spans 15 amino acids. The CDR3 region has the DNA TGTGCCAGCTCACCGGAGGGGCAGGGTACTAATGGCTACACCTTC. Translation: CASSPEGQGTNGYTF.

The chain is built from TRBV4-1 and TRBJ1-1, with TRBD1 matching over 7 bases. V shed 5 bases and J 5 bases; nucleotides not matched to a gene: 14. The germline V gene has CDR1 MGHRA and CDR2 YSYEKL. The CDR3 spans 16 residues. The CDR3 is CASSYRQGKVETEAFF. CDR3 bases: TGCGCCAGCAGCTACCGACAGGGAAAGGTGGAGACTGAAGCTTTCTTT.

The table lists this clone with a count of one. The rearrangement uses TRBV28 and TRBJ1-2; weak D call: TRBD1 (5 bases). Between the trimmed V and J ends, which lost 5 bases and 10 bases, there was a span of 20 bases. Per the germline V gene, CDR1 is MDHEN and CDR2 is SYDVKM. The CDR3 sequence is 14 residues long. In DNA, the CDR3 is TGTGCCAGCAGTCCCTACTCCTCCGACAGATTCTACACCTTC. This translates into CASSPYSSDRFYTF.

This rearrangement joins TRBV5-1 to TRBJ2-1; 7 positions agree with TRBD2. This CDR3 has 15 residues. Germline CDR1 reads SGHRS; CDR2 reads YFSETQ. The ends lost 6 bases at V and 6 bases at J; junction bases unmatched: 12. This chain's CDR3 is CASTKGGDLSNEQFF. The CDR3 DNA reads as TGCGCCAGCACCAAGGGAGGGGACTTATCCAATGAGCAGTTCTTC.